This T cell receptor (beta chain) emerged from a study of cytomegalovirus exposure and HLA in healthy donors. These donors counted as nominally healthy when sampled, but unrecorded immune exposures were likely. Use of 60 Vbeta and 13 Jbeta primers characterized the PCR. The protocol was immunoSEQ multiplex PCR, while the TCRdb copy is restricted to in-frame clones and leaves out a portion. Among under 150,000 clones, approximately 85% were seen once, and the ten largest hold about 6.7%. This clone has only a few counts. V shed 3 bases and J 5 bases; nucleotides not matched to a gene: 5. From germline, CDR1 is MGHDK and CDR2 SYGVNS. CDR3 length equals 14 residues.

This receptor was taken from a woman aged 25 to 39 in good health and CMV-seropositive. The rearrangement uses TRBV25-1 and TRBJ2-5; 8 bases agree with TRBD2. Sequencing was done on a sample of PBMCs. The DNA of the CDR3 is TGTGCCAGCAGTGATTTTAGCGGGGAGGAGACCCAGTACTTC. Translating it yields CASSDFSGEETQYF.